The 11 T cell receptor beta chains below were found in one sample sequenced in a study of blood T cell repertoires in COVID-19. Assay: immunoSEQ multiplex PCR; the TCRdb copy retains only in-frame clones and omits some. The sample shows about 140,000 clones, roughly 79% of them seen only once. Sequencing was performed on peripheral blood. The receptors shown here come from a human donor in a cohort sampled during active COVID-19.

This clone appeared a few times. The chain has TRBV6-6 and TRBJ2-1; D is uncertain. The germline V gene has CDR1 MNHNY and CDR2 SVGAGI (reference sequence). Trimming cost V 0 bases and J 4 bases, with 10 bases left between them. The CDR3 extends over 15 amino acids. CDR3 sequence reads: CASSYSGESYNEQFF. CDR3 sequence (DNA): TGTGCCAGCAGTTACTCGGGCGAATCTTACAATGAGCAGTTCTTC.

This clone came up a few times. The V call is TRBV5-1, the J call TRBJ2-5; 11 nucleotides align to TRBD2. V lost 0 bases, J lost 7 bases, and 14 bases stayed unmatched. Germline V CDR1 and CDR2: SGHRS, YFSETQ. The CDR3 has 18 residues. The CDR3 coding sequence is TGCGCCAGCAGCTTGGATGGGACTAGCGGAAGAGGGGGAGTGACCCAGTACTTC. It codes for CASSLDGTSGRGGVTQYF. The complete variable domain, with remaining parts taken from reference TRBV5-1 and TRBJ2-5, reads KAGVTQTPRYLIKTRGQQVTLSCSPISGHRSVSWYQQTPGQGLQFLFEYFSETQRNKGNFPGRFSGRQFSNSRSEMNVSTLELGDSALYLCASSLDGTSGRGGVTQYFGPGTRLLVL.

V usage is TRBV3-1 (or the pseudogene TRBV3-2) and J usage is TRBJ1-2; D may be TRBD1 (5 bases). Trimming shortened V by 0 bases and J by 4 bases, and 15 bases separated the two germline ends. The CDR3 is made up of 16 amino acids. The V gene's germline CDR1 is LGHDT and CDR2 YNNKEL (reference sequence). The CDR3 is CASSQDQGGWSYGYTF. The CDR3 DNA follows: TGTGCCAGCAGCCAAGATCAGGGCGGTTGGAGCTATGGCTACACCTTC.

A few counts support this clone. The rearrangement joins TRBV28 to TRBJ1-2, with a weak D call TRBD1 (5 bases). The CDR3 runs to 17 residues. Germline V gene sequence: CDR1 MDHEN, CDR2 SYDVKM. The ends were cut back, 1 base at V and 4 bases at J, with 19 bases in the middle. The CDR3 here is CASSLLGRAGYSYGYTF. The CDR3, as DNA: TGTGCCAGCAGTTTATTAGGAAGGGCAGGGTATAGCTATGGCTACACCTTC.

J is TRBJ2-7 and V is TRBV5-1; 7 nucleotides line up with TRBD2. CDR3 length: 15 residues. CDR1 is SGHRS, CDR2 YFSETQ, per germline. Trimming at V came to 4 bases and at J to 0 bases, leaving 7 bases not matched to a gene. Here the CDR3 DNA reads TGCGCCAGCAGCCCCCGGGGGGAGGGCTCCTACGAGCAGTACTTC. Its protein is CASSPRGEGSYEQYF.

The J gene is TRBJ1-3, the V gene TRBV7-9; 8 nucleotides align to TRBD1. The V segment lost 1 base and the J segment 5 bases; nucleotides outside the gene matches: 4. Looked up from germline, CDR1 is SEHNR and CDR2 is FQNEAQ (reference sequence). The CDR3 has 15 amino acids. The CDR3 DNA follows: TGTGCCAGCAGCTTAGAAACAGGGGGTAGAAACACCATATATTTT. Protein sequence: CASSLETGGRNTIYF.

This clone was counted only a few times. The chain combines TRBV5-1 with TRBJ2-2; perhaps TRBD1 as D (5 bases). The germline CDR1 and CDR2 sequences are SGHRS and YFSETQ. V was pared by 0 bases and J by 1 base, with 7 bases between. The CDR3 runs to 15 residues. In nucleotides, the CDR3 is TGCGCCAGCAGCTTGGCCGACAGGAACACCGGGGAGCTGTTTTTT. Amino acid sequence: CASSLADRNTGELFF. Full variable domain (missing parts from reference TRBV5-1 and TRBJ2-2): KAGVTQTPRYLIKTRGQQVTLSCSPISGHRSVSWYQQTPGQGLQFLFEYFSETQRNKGNFPGRFSGRQFSNSRSEMNVSTLELGDSALYLCASSLADRNTGELFFGEGSRLTVL.

This clone showed up just a few times. The rearrangement uses TRBV28 and TRBJ2-7; D uncertain. Looked up from germline, CDR1 is MDHEN and CDR2 is SYDVKM. The CDR3 totals 13 residues. V gave up 5 bases and J gave up 3 bases, with 11 bases separating them. The CDR3 region is CASSPPNLYEQYF. DNA of the CDR3: TGTGCCAGCAGTCCCCCTAACCTCTACGAGCAGTACTTC. The full variable domain, its missing parts supplied by reference TRBV28 and TRBJ2-7, is DVKVTQSSRYLVKRTGEKVFLECVQDMDHENMFWYRQDPGLGLRLIYFSYDVKMKEKGDIPEGYSVSREKKERFSLILESASTNQTSMYLCASSPPNLYEQYFGPGTRLTVT.

This clone showed up just once. The chain recombines TRBV4-1 with TRBJ1-2; weak D call: TRBD1 (6 bases). The germline V gene encodes CDR1 MGHRA and CDR2 YSYEKL. V was shortened by 2 bases and J by 8 bases, with 21 bases between the two germline ends. CDR3 length: 16 amino acids. The CDR3 loop is CASSQRARGYFGGYTF. CDR3 nucleotides: TGCGCCAGCAGCCAAAGGGCCAGGGGCTATTTTGGAGGCTACACCTTC.

The chain couples TRBV4-3 to TRBJ2-7, with D maybe TRBD2 (5 bases). CDR3 length: 14 amino acids. Germline V gene sequence: CDR1 LGHNA, CDR2 YSLEER. Trimming stripped 0 bases from V and 6 bases from J, with 12 bases between. The CDR3 coding sequence is TGCGCCAGCAGCCAAGAGAGGGAGTCGGGCGAGCAGTACTTC. As protein: CASSQERESGEQYF.

This chain joins TRBV4-1 and TRBJ2-7; TRBD2 agrees at 7 bases. The length of the CDR3 is 15 residues. Per germline, CDR1 MGHRA and CDR2 YSYEKL. The junction had 4 bases not matched to a gene; V was cut back by 0 bases and J by 2 bases. CDR3 loop: CASSQEGTNTYEQYF. The CDR3 coding sequence is TGCGCCAGCAGCCAAGAGGGGACTAATACCTACGAGCAGTACTTC.